Below, one TCR beta chain is given with its context. No antigen is known for it. This sample was taken from a study of OX40 agonist ivuxolimab in advanced cancers. Study summary: Having had anti-PD-1, anti-PD-L1 or anti-CTLA-4 therapy before was allowed, and approximately 40% had some.

This table comes from immunoSEQ multiplex PCR, and its TCRdb copy is limited to in-frame clones, with some not included. This sample has about 40,000 clones; around 87% occur once, and the top ten carry more than 3%. Patients with autoimmune history or systemic immunosuppression were excluded. Blood sampling was done at baseline, cycle 4 day 1, and cycle 7 day 1. The germline CDR1 and CDR2 sequences are SGHKS and YYEKEE (reference sequence). This CDR3 is built from 16 residues. The trim removed 0 bases at V and 6 bases at J, leaving 6 bases unmatched. Study results and caveats: There were, on average, more expanded clones in CD8+ T cells than in CD4+.

The sequences come from CD4+ or CD8+ T cells sorted from blood, collected in a trial of the OX40 agonist ivuxolimab. V usage is TRBV5-5 and J usage is TRBJ2-1, with 10 nucleotides matching TRBD2. The receptor was isolated from an adult with an advanced solid tumor such as melanoma, head and neck, liver or kidney cancer. The CDR3 reads CASSLEPRTSGNEQFF. CDR3 bases: TGTGCCAGCAGCTTGGAGCCTCGGACTAGCGGCAATGAGCAGTTCTTC.